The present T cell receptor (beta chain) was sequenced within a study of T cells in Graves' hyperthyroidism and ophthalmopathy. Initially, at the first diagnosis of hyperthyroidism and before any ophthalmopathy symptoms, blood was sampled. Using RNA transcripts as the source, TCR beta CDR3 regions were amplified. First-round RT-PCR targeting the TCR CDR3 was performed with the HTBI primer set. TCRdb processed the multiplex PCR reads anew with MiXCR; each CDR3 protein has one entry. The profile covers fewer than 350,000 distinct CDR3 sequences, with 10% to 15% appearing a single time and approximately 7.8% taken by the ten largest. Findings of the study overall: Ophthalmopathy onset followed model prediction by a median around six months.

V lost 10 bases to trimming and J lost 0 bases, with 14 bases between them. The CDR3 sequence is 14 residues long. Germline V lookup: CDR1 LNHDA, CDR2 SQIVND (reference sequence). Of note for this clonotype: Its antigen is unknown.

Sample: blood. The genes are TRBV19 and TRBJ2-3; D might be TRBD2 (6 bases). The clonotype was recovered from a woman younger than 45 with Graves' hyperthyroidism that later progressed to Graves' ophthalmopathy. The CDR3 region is CATRKGTSTDTQYF. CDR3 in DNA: TGTGCCACCCGCAAGGGGACTAGCACAGATACGCAGTATTTT.